This T cell receptor beta chain originates from a study of cytotoxic CD8 clonotypes in ibrutinib-treated CLL. TCRdb keeps only in-frame clones here, not all; method: immunoSEQ multiplex PCR. The sample holds about 150,000 clones; roughly 76% are singletons and the top ten take just over 5%. The CDR3 has 16 residues. Germline V lookup: CDR1 SNHLY, CDR2 FYNNEI. V shed 3 bases and J 5 bases; nucleotides not matched to a gene: 8. This clone is a singleton in its sample. The sequence came from a human donor with chronic lymphocytic leukemia. The rearrangement links TRBV2 to TRBJ2-3, with 10 bases lining up with TRBD1. Sample: PBMCs, taken after 24 months of ibrutinib treatment. CDR3 DNA: TGTGCCAGCAGTGATCCGCGGGACAGGGGAGAAGATACGCAGTATTTT. Translated: CASSDPRDRGEDTQYF.